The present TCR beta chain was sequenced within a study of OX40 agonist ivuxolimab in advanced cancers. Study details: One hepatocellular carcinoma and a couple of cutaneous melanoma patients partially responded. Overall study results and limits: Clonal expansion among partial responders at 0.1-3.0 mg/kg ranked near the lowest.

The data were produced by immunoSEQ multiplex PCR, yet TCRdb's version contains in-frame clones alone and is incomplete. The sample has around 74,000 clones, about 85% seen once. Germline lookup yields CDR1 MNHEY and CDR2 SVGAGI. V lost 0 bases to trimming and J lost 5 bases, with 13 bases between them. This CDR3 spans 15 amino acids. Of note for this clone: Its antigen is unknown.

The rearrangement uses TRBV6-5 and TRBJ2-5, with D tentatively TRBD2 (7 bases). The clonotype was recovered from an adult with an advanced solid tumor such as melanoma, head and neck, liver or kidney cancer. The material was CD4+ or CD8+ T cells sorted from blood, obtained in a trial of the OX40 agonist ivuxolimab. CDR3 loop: CASSYSGGGYETQYF. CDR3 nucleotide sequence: TGTGCCAGCAGTTACTCGGGGGGGGGCTATGAGACCCAGTACTTC.